What follows are 15 T cell receptor beta chains derived from one specimen sequenced in a study of beta chain features in type 1 diabetes listed by TCRdb under 2018. Antigens for these TCRs are unknown. Library preparation used the immunoSEQ multiplex PCR assay. The entire amount of isolated RNA was reverse transcribed using the High Capacity cDNA Reverse Transcription Kit, so the sequenced TCRB transcripts were expressed ones. The source is immuneACCESS, and TCRdb retained only in-frame sequences with V and J called. Part of the clones is not carried over; for the studies checked, unresolved V genes explain less than half of this, and the remainder is unexplained. The sample includes a few hundred thousand clones, with approximately 14% observed a single time. The top ten clonotypes cover less than 0.02% of the sample. The research as a whole found: In all four CD4+ subsets, TCRB CDR3 length was moderately but significantly shorter in type 1 diabetes patients.

The sample taken for sequencing was naive CD4+ T cells from blood. In light of the paper, this sample's cell subset or site label describes: true naive CD4+ T cells. The receptor source for this set is a man between 25 and 39 years old with type 1 diabetes.

This clone was detected only a few times. V and J are TRBV5-1 and TRBJ2-1; 7 nucleotides match TRBD1. The V gene's germline CDR1 is SGHRS and CDR2 YFSETQ. The V and J ends lost 4 bases and 4 bases, in that order; junction bases with no gene match: 5. The CDR3 length is 14 residues. CDR3 bases: TGCGCCAGCAGCGTTGGGACAGTGTACAATGAGCAGTTCTTC. Its protein is CASSVGTVYNEQFF.

The sample holds a few counts of this clone. This sequence joins TRBV27 and TRBJ1-2, with 9 bases identical to TRBD1. V lost 3 bases to trimming and J lost 4 bases; unmatched junction nucleotides: 9. The CDR3 covers 16 residues. Looked up from germline, CDR1 is MNHEY and CDR2 is SMNVEV (reference sequence). CDR3 nucleotides: TGTGCCAGCAGTTTGGGACAGGGTTTTGGAAGCTATGGCTACACCTTC. It yields the protein CASSLGQGFGSYGYTF.

The CDR3 DNA is TGCGCCAGCAGCTTGCATCTAGCGGAGGTCTCCAATGAGCAGTTCTTC. This gives the protein CASSLHLAEVSNEQFF. The chain combines TRBV5-1 with TRBJ2-1, with 7 bases identical to TRBD2. CDR1 is SGHRS and CDR2 is YFSETQ in the germline V gene. The V and J ends lost 1 base and 6 bases, in that order; junction bases with no gene match: 10. The CDR3 totals 16 residues.

This clone was counted between two and nine times. This chain links TRBV11-2 with TRBJ2-3; D unclear. From germline, CDR1 is SGHAT and CDR2 FQNNGV. The V gene lost 5 bases and the J gene lost 1 base, with 10 bases spanning the gap. The CDR3 consists of 14 residues. The CDR3 is CASSATRGTDTQYF. CDR3 in DNA: TGTGCCAGCAGCGCTACTCGCGGCACAGATACGCAGTATTTT.

The chain couples TRBV29-1 to TRBJ1-2, with TRBD1 matching over 7 bases. Per the germline V gene, CDR1 is SQVTM and CDR2 is ANQGSEA. The CDR3 runs to 13 residues. J gave up 4 bases and V 6 bases, and 8 bases lay outside the gene matches. Written as DNA, the CDR3 is TGCAGCGTAGGCGGGACAGTGTCCTATGGCTACACCTTC. Translating it yields CSVGGTVSYGYTF.

This clone was picked up a small number of times. The V gene is TRBV15, the J gene TRBJ2-1; 13 bases map to TRBD2. Germline V gene sequence: CDR1 LNHNV, CDR2 YYDKDF (reference sequence). This CDR3 is 17 amino acids long. Trimming at V came to 2 bases and at J to 2 bases, leaving 3 bases not matched to a gene. The CDR3 loop is CATSRSTSGRAYNEQFF. In nucleotides, the CDR3 is TGTGCCACCAGCAGATCTACTAGCGGGAGGGCCTACAATGAGCAGTTCTTC.

This clone has more than one count but fewer than ten. The rearrangement joins TRBV29-1 to TRBJ1-1; D is uncertain. Trimming cost V 5 bases and J 4 bases, with 11 bases left between them. The germline CDR1 and CDR2 sequences are SQVTM and ANQGSEA. CDR3 length: 12 residues. The CDR3 DNA reads as TGCAGCGTTCTCGGAGGAACCACTGAAGCTTTCTTT. As protein: CSVLGGTTEAFF.

This clone occurred a few times. The J gene is TRBJ2-1, the V gene TRBV7-2; TRBD1 matches 9 bases. Germline CDR1 and CDR2: SGHTA and FQGNSA. The J segment lost 9 bases and the V segment lost 5 bases, leaving 11 bases of the junction unmatched. The CDR3 has 15 residues. The CDR3 DNA follows: TGTGCCAGCAGCGCAGGGGACAGGGAGCAGGGTGAGCAGTTCTTC. It codes for CASSAGDREQGEQFF. Full variable domain (rest looked up from reference TRBV7-2 and TRBJ2-1): GAGVSQSPSNKVTEKGKDVELRCDPISGHTALYWYRQSLGQGLEFLIYFQGNSAPDKSGLPSDRFSAERTGGSVSTLTIQRTQQEDSAVYLCASSAGDREQGEQFFGPGTRLTVL.

V and J are TRBV28 and TRBJ2-1; 7 positions agree with TRBD2. The CDR3 totals 14 residues. The V gene end was trimmed by 4 bases and the J gene end by 9 bases; junction bases not matched to a gene: 9. Per the germline V gene, CDR1 is MDHEN and CDR2 is SYDVKM. DNA for the CDR3: TGTGCCAGCAGTTCAGGCGGGAGTGAGGTTGAGCAGTTCTTC. Its protein is CASSSGGSEVEQFF.

The V gene is TRBV7-9, the J gene TRBJ1-1, with D possibly TRBD1 on 5 matching bases. The V gene lost 3 bases and the J gene lost 8 bases, with 10 bases spanning the gap. The CDR3 has 12 amino acids. CDR1 and CDR2 (germline): SEHNR, FQNEAQ (reference sequence). The CDR3 sequence is CASSFRAPEAFF. CDR3 nucleotide sequence: TGTGCCAGCAGCTTCAGGGCCCCCGAAGCTTTCTTT.

This chain uses TRBV6-1 with TRBJ1-1, with 8 bases fitting TRBD1. CDR1 is MNHNS and CDR2 is SASEGT in the germline V gene. The CDR3 contains 15 residues. The trim removed 6 bases at V and 1 base at J, leaving 7 bases unmatched. The CDR3 nucleotides are TGTGCCAGCAGCAGCTCCGGACAGGGGAACACTGAAGCTTTCTTT. Translating it yields CASSSSGQGNTEAFF.

The chain links TRBV28 to TRBJ2-5; tentative D call: TRBD2 (5 bases). The V gene lost 2 bases and the J gene lost 4 bases, with 8 bases spanning the gap. In germline, CDR1 is MDHEN, CDR2 SYDVKM. The CDR3 runs 13 residues. The CDR3 loop is CASSLGRRETQYF. The CDR3 nucleotides read TGTGCCAGCAGTTTAGGGAGACGAGAGACCCAGTACTTC.

This clone was seen a handful of times. The chain joins TRBV6-5 to TRBJ2-1; 8 bases fit TRBD2. Germline V gene sequence: CDR1 MNHEY, CDR2 SVGAGI. This CDR3 region has 15 residues. V was pared by 4 bases and J by 2 bases, with 4 bases of the junction left unmatched. The DNA of the CDR3 is TGTGCCAGCAGTTCAACGGGACTAGCCTACAATGAGCAGTTCTTC. Its translation: CASSSTGLAYNEQFF.

This clone has just a few counts. One end of the junction fails to match germline, which may point to a read error. The chain joins TRBV7-9 to TRBJ2-6; 11 positions agree with TRBD1. Germline values: CDR1 SEHNR, CDR2 FQNEAQ (reference sequence). The CDR3 has 16 amino acids. CDR3 region: CASSSGAGTGGNVLTF. The DNA for the CDR3 is TGTGCCAGCAGCTCCGGAGCCGGGACAGGGGGCAACGTCCTGACTTTC. Full variable domain (remainder filled in from reference TRBV7-9 and TRBJ2-6): DTGVSQNPRHKITKRGQNVTFRCDPISEHNRLYWYRQTLGQGPEFLTYFQNEAQLEKSRLLSDRFSAERPKGSFSTLEIQRTEQGDSAMYLCASSSGAGTGGNVLTFGAGSRLTVL.

This clone was seen only a few times. This chain joins TRBV9 and TRBJ2-7, with a possible D match to TRBD1 (5 bases). Germline V CDR1 and CDR2: SGDLS, YYNGEE. This CDR3 is 11 amino acids long. Deletions cut 7 bases from V and 5 bases from J, with 10 bases between. CDR3: CASGAQDEQYF. In DNA, the CDR3 is TGTGCCAGCGGGGCGCAGGACGAGCAGTACTTC.